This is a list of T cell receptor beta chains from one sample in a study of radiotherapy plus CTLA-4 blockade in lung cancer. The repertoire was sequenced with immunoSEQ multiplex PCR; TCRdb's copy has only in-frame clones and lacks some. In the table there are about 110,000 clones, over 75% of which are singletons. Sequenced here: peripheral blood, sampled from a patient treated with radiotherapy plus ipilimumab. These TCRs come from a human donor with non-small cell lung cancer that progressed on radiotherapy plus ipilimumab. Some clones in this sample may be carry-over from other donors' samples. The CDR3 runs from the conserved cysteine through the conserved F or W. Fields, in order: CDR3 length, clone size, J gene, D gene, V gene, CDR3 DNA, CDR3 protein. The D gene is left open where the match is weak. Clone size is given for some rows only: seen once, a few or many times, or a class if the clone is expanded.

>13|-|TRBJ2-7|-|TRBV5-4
TGTGCCAGCAGCTTGCCGATAACAGACGAGCAGTACTTC
CASSLPITDEQYF
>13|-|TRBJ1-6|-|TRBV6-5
TGTGCCAGCAGTTACACTGCCAATTCACCCCTCCACTTT
CASSYTANSPLHF
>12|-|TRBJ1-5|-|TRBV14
TGTGCCAGCAGCCAAGGTTATCAGCCCCAGCATTTT
CASSQGYQPQHF
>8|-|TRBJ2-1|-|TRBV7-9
TGTGCCAGCAGCTCTCAGTTCTTC
CASSSQFF
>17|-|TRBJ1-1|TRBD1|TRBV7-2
TGTGCCAGCAGCAGCCTCTGGACAGGGGGATCGAACACTGAAGCTTTCTTT
CASSSLWTGGSNTEAFF
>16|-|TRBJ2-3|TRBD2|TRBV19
TGTGCCAGTAGTTACCCCCTAGCGGGGGGCACAGATACGCAGTATTTT
CASSYPLAGGTDTQYF
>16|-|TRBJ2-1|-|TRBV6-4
TGTGCCAGCAGTGACCCATTTACCCACAGGCTGAATGAGCAGTTCTTC
CASSDPFTHRLNEQFF
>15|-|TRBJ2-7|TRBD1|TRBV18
TGTGCCAGCTCACGTCCGGGACAGGGGCGAGGCGAGCAGTACTTC
CASSRPGQGRGEQYF
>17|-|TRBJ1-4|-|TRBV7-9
TGTGCCAGCAGCTTAGCCGGGTTGAGGGGGGTAAATGAAAAACTGTTTTTT
CASSLAGLRGVNEKLFF
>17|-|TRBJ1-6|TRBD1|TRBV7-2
TGTGCCAGCAGCCGGCCCCAGGGGGAGGCCTATAATTCACCCCTCCACTTT
CASSRPQGEAYNSPLHF
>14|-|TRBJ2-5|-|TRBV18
TGTGCCACTTCAGGGTCCGGGGGATCAGAGACCCAGTACTTC
CATSGSGGSETQYF
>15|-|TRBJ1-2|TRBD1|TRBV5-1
TGCGCCAGCAGCGGCGAATCGGGACAGTACTATGGCTACACCTTC
CASSGESGQYYGYTF
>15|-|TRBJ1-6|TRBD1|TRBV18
TGTGCCAGCTCAACTAACAGGGGAGGTAATTCACCCCTCCACTTT
CASSTNRGGNSPLHF
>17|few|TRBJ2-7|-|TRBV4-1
TGCGCCAGCAGCCACCGCCAAACAACGGGAGCCACCTACGAGCAGTACTTC
CASSHRQTTGATYEQYF
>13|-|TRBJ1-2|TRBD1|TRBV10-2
TGCGCCAGCAGGCCGACAGGGGACTATGGCTACACCTTC
CASRPTGDYGYTF
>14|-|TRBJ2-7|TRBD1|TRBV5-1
TGCGCCAGCAGCTTGATGGGACAGTCGAACGAGCAGTACTTC
CASSLMGQSNEQYF
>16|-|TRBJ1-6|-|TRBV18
TGTGCCAGCTCACCAGGAACCAGGGACTATAATTCACCCCTCCACTTT
CASSPGTRDYNSPLHF
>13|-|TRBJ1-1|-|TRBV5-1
TGCGCCAGCAGCTTGATGGGGTACACTGAAGCTTTCTTT
CASSLMGYTEAFF
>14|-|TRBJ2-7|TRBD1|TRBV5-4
TGTGCCAGCAGCCCTCGACAGGGCGCCGACGAGCAGTACTTC
CASSPRQGADEQYF
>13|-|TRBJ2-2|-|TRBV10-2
TGCGCCAGCACTGGAAGGGACACCGGGGAGCTGTTTTTT
CASTGRDTGELFF